Following are 14 T cell receptor beta chains from one sample sequenced in a study of identical twins. TCRdb re-called the 5' RACE reads with MiXCR, one entry per CDR3 protein. This sample carries fewer than 650,000 distinct CDR3 sequences, less than 9% of them seen once, and the ten largest clones take approximately 1.5%. The sample was also linked to a second study, of yellow fever vaccine responses in identical twins.

The material sequenced was PBMCs. These receptors were taken from a woman younger than 30 in good health.

This clonotype was observed many times. V usage is TRBV4-1 and J usage is TRBJ2-1; either TRBD1 or TRBD2 may supply D (5 bases each). Germline-derived CDR1 and CDR2 are MGHRA and YSYEKL. V dropped 1 base and J dropped 2 bases, with 12 bases sitting between them. The CDR3 has 16 amino acids. The CDR3 region is CASSQGRGTTYNEQFF. Here the CDR3 DNA reads TGCGCCAGCAGCCAAGGGAGAGGGACCACCTACAATGAGCAGTTCTTC.

This clonotype was detected many times. This chain uses TRBV20-1 with TRBJ1-5, with 11 bases lining up with TRBD1. The germline V gene encodes CDR1 DFQATT and CDR2 SNEGSKA (reference sequence). Germline trimming cut 3 bases from V and 0 bases from J; bases unmatched to any gene: 4. This CDR3 spans 16 amino acids. In nucleotides, the CDR3 is TGCAGTGCTAGGGGGACAGGGGGTGTTAGCAATCAGCCCCAGCATTTT. Protein product: CSARGTGGVSNQPQHF.

This clonotype was picked up many times. This chain links TRBV29-1 with TRBJ2-3, with TRBD1 matching 8 bases. Germline V gene sequence: CDR1 SQVTM, CDR2 ANQGSEA. This CDR3 has 13 residues. V lost 6 bases to trimming and J lost 2 bases; unmatched junction nucleotides: 4. CDR3 DNA sequence: TGCAGCGTACAGGGGGTCCTCACAGATACGCAGTATTTT. Protein product: CSVQGVLTDTQYF.

V and J are TRBV15 and TRBJ2-5; 14 bases fit TRBD2. J gave up 4 bases and V 2 bases, and 21 bases lay outside the gene matches. CDR1 is LNHNV and CDR2 is YYDKDF in the germline V gene (reference sequence). This CDR3 has 22 amino acids. This CDR3 reads CATSRLPGLGTSGGGIRETQYF. The DNA of the CDR3 is TGTGCCACCAGCAGACTACCCGGCCTAGGGACTAGCGGGGGTGGGATAAGAGAGACCCAGTACTTC.

This clonotype was counted many times. CDR3 protein: CASSPLQTYNEQFF. As DNA, the CDR3 is TGTGCCAGCTCGCCGCTCCAGACCTACAATGAGCAGTTCTTC. This chain links TRBV18 with TRBJ2-1; no definite D call. The length of the CDR3 is 14 residues. Between the trimmed V and J ends, which lost 6 bases and 2 bases, there was a span of 11 bases. The V gene's germline CDR1 is KGHSH and CDR2 LQKENI.

At least ten counts were recorded for this clonotype. J is TRBJ2-1 and V is TRBV24-1; 11 nucleotides line up with TRBD2. The CDR3 sequence is 13 residues long. The V segment lost 3 bases and the J segment 13 bases; nucleotides outside the gene matches: 4. Germline-derived CDR1 and CDR2 are KGHDR and SFDVKD. The CDR3 protein is CATSDLGLAGQFF. The CDR3 DNA sequence: TGTGCCACCAGTGATCTTGGACTAGCGGGCCAGTTCTTC.

The chain links TRBV28 to TRBJ2-7, with TRBD2 matching over 11 bases. The CDR3 is 17 residues long. Looked up from germline, CDR1 is MDHEN and CDR2 is SYDVKM. The junction had 12 bases not matched to a gene; V was cut back by 4 bases and J by 4 bases. The CDR3 region has the DNA TGTGCCAGCAGTTCGGAGCGACGACTAGCGGGGCCTTACGAGCAGTACGTC. It codes for CASSSERRLAGPYEQYV.

This clonotype occurred a few times. The chain uses TRBV28 and TRBJ2-2; D gene ambiguous. Per the germline V gene, CDR1 is MDHEN and CDR2 is SYDVKM. Trimming cost V 5 bases and J 6 bases, with 13 bases left between them. CDR3 length: 14 amino acids. CDR3 coding DNA: TGTGCCAGCAGTCCCCCCGTCAAAGCCGGGGAGCTGTTTTTT. Its translation: CASSPPVKAGELFF.

Points on this clonotype: A much bigger clone sits one base away, suggesting this may be a read error. CDR3: CASSDETQYF. The DNA of the CDR3 is TGTGCCAGCAGTGATGAGACCCAGTACTTC. The genes are TRBV2 and TRBJ2-5; no clear D gene. V was cut by 3 bases and J by 5 bases, with 1 base left in between. This CDR3 region has 10 residues. CDR1 and CDR2 from the germline V gene are SNHLY and FYNNEI. Full variable domain (missing parts from reference TRBV2 and TRBJ2-5): EPEVTQTPSHQVTQMGQEVILRCVPISNHLYFYWYRQILGQKVEFLVSFYNNEISEKSEIFDDQFSVERPDGSNFTLKIRSTKLEDSAMYFCASSDETQYFGPGTRLLVL.

There are many counts of this clonotype. J is TRBJ2-3 and V is TRBV5-5; 9 bases map to TRBD2. This CDR3 has 14 residues. Germline V gives CDR1 SGHKS, CDR2 YYEKEE (reference sequence). The junction had 3 bases not matched to a gene; V was cut back by 3 bases and J by 4 bases. The CDR3 region has the DNA TGTGCCAGCAGCTCGGGACTAGCTGCAGATACGCAGTATTTT. Protein product: CASSSGLAADTQYF.

This clonotype was counted ten times or more. The chain recombines TRBV29-1 with TRBJ1-1; 9 bases align to TRBD1. CDR3 size: 16 residues. V lost 7 bases and J lost 1; bases outside the gene matches: 13. The germline V gene encodes CDR1 SQVTM and CDR2 ANQGSEA. In DNA, the CDR3 is TGCAGCGCTGGGTCCGGCGGACAGGGGAGGAACACTGAAGCTTTCTTT. Its translation: CSAGSGGQGRNTEAFF.

This clonotype occurred many times. V is TRBV5-1 and J is TRBJ1-6; no clear D gene. V shed 2 bases and J shed 5 bases, with 8 bases lying between them. The germline CDR1 and CDR2 sequences are SGHRS and YFSETQ. This CDR3 comprises 14 residues. CDR3: CASSFREDNSPLHF. DNA of the CDR3: TGCGCCAGCAGCTTCCGGGAAGATAATTCACCCCTCCACTTT.

Only a few counts were recorded for this clonotype. The genes are TRBV15 and TRBJ2-1, with 13 bases lining up with TRBD2. CDR1 is LNHNV and CDR2 is YYDKDF in the germline V gene (reference sequence). The CDR3 sequence is 17 residues long. After removal of 3 bases from V and 5 bases from J, the junction contained 7 bases not matched to a gene. Here the CDR3 reads CATSSWTSGSPHNEQFF. The CDR3 bases are TGTGCCACCAGCAGCTGGACTAGCGGGAGTCCCCACAATGAGCAGTTCTTC.

The chain combines TRBV14 with TRBJ2-7, with D tentatively TRBD2 (5 bases). Germline lookup yields CDR1 SGHDN and CDR2 FVKESK. The CDR3 spans 15 residues. V dropped 0 bases and J dropped 7 bases, with 16 bases sitting between them. The CDR3 DNA is TGTGCCAGCAGCCAAGATAGTAGCGTACTACGTGAGCAGTACTTC. Translating gives CASSQDSSVLREQYF.